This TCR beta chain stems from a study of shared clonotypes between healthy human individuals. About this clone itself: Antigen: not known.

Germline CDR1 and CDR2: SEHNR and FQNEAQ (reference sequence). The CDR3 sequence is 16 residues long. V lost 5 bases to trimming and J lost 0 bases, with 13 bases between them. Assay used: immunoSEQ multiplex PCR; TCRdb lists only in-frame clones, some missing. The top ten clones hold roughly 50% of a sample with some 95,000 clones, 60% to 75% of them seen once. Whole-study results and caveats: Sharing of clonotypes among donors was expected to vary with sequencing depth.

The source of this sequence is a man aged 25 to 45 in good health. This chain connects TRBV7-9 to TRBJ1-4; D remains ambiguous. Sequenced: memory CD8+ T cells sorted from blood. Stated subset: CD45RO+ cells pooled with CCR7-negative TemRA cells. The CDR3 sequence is CASSQGTDATNEKLFF. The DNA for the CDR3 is TGTGCCAGCAGCCAAGGAACAGATGCAACTAATGAAAAACTGTTTTTT.